This T cell receptor beta chain was captured by sequencing in a study of vaccination effects on CD4 cells after COVID-19. V lost 3 bases to trimming and J lost 4 bases, with 12 bases between them. Germline-derived CDR1 and CDR2 are MGHRA and YSYEKL. This CDR3 spans 15 amino acids. Of note for this clone: The antigen is undetermined.

The table came from immunoSEQ multiplex PCR; TCRdb's copy has only in-frame clones and leaves some out. Seen here are about 45,000 clones, 75% observed once, and the top ten hold just under 30%. Antigen-specific CD4+ T cells were expanded (with viral peptide pools) by the ViraFEST assay ahead of sequencing. CD4+ T cell isolation took place after approximately ten days of culture. A PCR test confirmed that the person had SARS-CoV-2 infection between March and December 2020. The origin of this receptor is a human donor who had a prior SARS-CoV-2 infection. This material consisted of CD4+ T cells from PBMCs cultured with a peptide pool, taken before COVID-19 vaccination. This rearrangement joins TRBV4-1 to TRBJ2-2; a weak D match, TRBD1 (6 bases). CDR3 region: CASSHPQGITGELFF. CDR3 DNA: TGCGCCAGCAGCCACCCCCAGGGGATCACCGGGGAGCTGTTTTTT.